Listed below are T cell receptor beta chains from one sample, sequenced in a study of Graves' ophthalmopathy and Graves' hyperthyroidism. TCRdb processed the multiplex PCR reads anew with MiXCR; each CDR3 protein has one entry. This sample has 650,000 to 900,000 distinct CDR3 sequences, with roughly 40% found just once. Sequencing input: peripheral blood. The receptors come from an adult man with Graves' ophthalmopathy. Both conserved end residues are part of each CDR3. The order of the fields is J gene, D gene, V gene, CDR3 protein. D genes are given only for firm matches.

J: TRBJ1-1
D: NA
V: TRBV7-9
CDR3: CASSQVLMDTEAFF

J: TRBJ2-7
D: NA
V: TRBV19
CDR3: CASSPQISYEQYF

J: TRBJ2-5
D: NA
V: TRBV20-1
CDR3: CSARDIEGPRAQYF

J: TRBJ2-2
D: TRBD2
V: TRBV10-2
CDR3: CATRLAGLAGELFF

J: TRBJ1-5
D: NA
V: TRBV7-9
CDR3: CASSPNNQPQHF

J: TRBJ2-5
D: NA
V: TRBV15
CDR3: CASGESGPNGKLAQYF

J: TRBJ1-4
D: TRBD1
V: TRBV20-1
CDR3: CSARIGTAANEKLFF

J: TRBJ1-6
D: NA
V: TRBV12-3/TRBV12-4
CDR3: CASSNRVGDSPLHF

J: TRBJ2-5
D: NA
V: TRBV19
CDR3: CASSEVPLRTQYF

J: TRBJ1-2
D: NA
V: TRBV5-1
CDR3: CASSLEQPYGYTF

J: TRBJ2-2
D: NA
V: TRBV12-5
CDR3: CASRGTTGELFF

J: TRBJ2-6
D: NA
V: TRBV4-2
CDR3: CASSQGVGGSGANVLTF

J: TRBJ1-2
D: NA
V: TRBV9
CDR3: CASSVVGDHYGYTF

J: TRBJ2-7
D: TRBD1
V: TRBV12-3/TRBV12-4
CDR3: CASSLDRGVGEQYF

J: TRBJ2-2
D: NA
V: TRBV25-1
CDR3: CASSFGGRRAGELFF